This T cell receptor (beta chain) was captured by sequencing in a study of cytomegalovirus exposure and HLA in healthy donors. Findings and limits, study-wide: In vitro data verified three CMV-associated chains as specific for CMV antigens.

PCR used 60 Vbeta primers and 13 Jbeta primers. The assay was immunoSEQ multiplex PCR, and TCRdb's table has in-frame clones only and misses some. In the table there are 98,000 or so clones, roughly 85% of which are singletons. This clone appeared a few times. Its antigen is not known. The CDR3 extends over 15 amino acids. Germline V gene data show CDR1 as LGHNA and CDR2 as YSLEER. The V and J ends lost 0 bases and 1 base respectively, with 9 bases between them. The origin of this receptor is a man in his 60s in good health and CMV-seropositive. Source material: PBMCs. The rearrangement links TRBV4-3 to TRBJ1-2; D uncertain. The DNA for the CDR3 is TGCGCCAGCAGCCAAGATACGGGAGTTAACTATGGCTACACCTTC. This sequence encodes CASSQDTGVNYGYTF.